A selection of T cell receptor beta chains follows, all from one sample in a study of blood T cell repertoires in COVID-19. Measured with immunoSEQ multiplex PCR; TCRdb has only the in-frame clones, and not every one. The sample holds roughly 230,000 clones, over 75% seen once. The sample was PBMCs or T cells enriched from blood (not recorded which). These TCRs come from a man aged 25-45 years in a cohort exposed to, infected with or recovered from COVID-19 (not recorded which). Each CDR3 is given with its conserved first and last residue. D genes are given only for firm matches. The size of a clone is reported for some rows only, either as once, few or many, or as a class for expanded clones.

>18|TRBV28|TRBJ2-2|NA|NA
CASSLRKRTPRESGELFF
TGTGCCAGCAGTTTAAGGAAGAGGACCCCCCGGGAATCCGGGGAGCTGTTTTTT
>15|TRBV5-5|TRBJ1-2|NA|NA
CASRPQQELNYGYTF
TGTGCCAGCAGACCGCAACAGGAACTTAACTATGGCTACACCTTC
>16|TRBV5-1|TRBJ2-7|NA|NA
CASSLGSWSLTYEQYF
TGCGCCAGCAGCTTGGGGTCTTGGAGCCTTACCTACGAGCAGTACTTC
>15|TRBV11-2|TRBJ1-4|NA|NA
CASSLRQKVDEKLFF
TGTGCCAGCAGCCTTAGACAAAAGGTAGATGAAAAACTGTTTTTT
>14|TRBV5-1|TRBJ1-1|NA|NA
CASSQGRLVFEAFF
TGCGCCAGCAGTCAGGGCCGACTCGTCTTCGAAGCTTTCTTT
>15|TRBV14|TRBJ2-1|NA|NA
CASSPGRGSYNEQFF
TGTGCCAGCAGCCCTGGCCGTGGCTCCTACAATGAGCAGTTCTTC
>16|TRBV6-4|TRBJ2-7|NA|NA
CASSDMEGAGGYEQYF
TGTGCCAGCAGTGATATGGAGGGGGCAGGGGGCTACGAGCAGTACTTC
>13|TRBV28|TRBJ1-1|NA|NA
CASLSRGNTEAFF
TGTGCCAGCCTAAGCAGGGGGAACACTGAAGCTTTCTTT
>12|TRBV19|TRBJ2-7|once|NA
CASTSTSYEQYF
TGTGCCAGTACCAGTACAAGCTACGAGCAGTACTTC
>14|TRBV5-1|TRBJ1-4|NA|NA
CASSTRGAGEKLFF
TGCGCCAGCAGTACCCGGGGAGCTGGTGAAAAACTGTTTTTT
>16|TRBV13|TRBJ2-3|NA|NA
CASSLGRSSRTDTQYF
TGTGCCAGCAGCTTAGGCCGGAGCAGCCGCACAGATACGCAGTATTTT
>15|TRBV11-2|TRBJ2-3|NA|NA
CASSRGWESTDTQYF
TGTGCCAGCAGCCGGGGGTGGGAAAGCACAGATACGCAGTATTTT
>13|TRBV12-5|TRBJ2-1|NA|NA
CASGTNQGQEQFF
TGTGCTAGTGGCACCAACCAGGGACAAGAGCAGTTCTTC
>16|TRBV7-3|TRBJ2-5|few|TRBD2
CASSNSGRASGETQYF
TGTGCCAGTTCTAATAGCGGGAGGGCCTCGGGAGAGACCCAGTACTTC